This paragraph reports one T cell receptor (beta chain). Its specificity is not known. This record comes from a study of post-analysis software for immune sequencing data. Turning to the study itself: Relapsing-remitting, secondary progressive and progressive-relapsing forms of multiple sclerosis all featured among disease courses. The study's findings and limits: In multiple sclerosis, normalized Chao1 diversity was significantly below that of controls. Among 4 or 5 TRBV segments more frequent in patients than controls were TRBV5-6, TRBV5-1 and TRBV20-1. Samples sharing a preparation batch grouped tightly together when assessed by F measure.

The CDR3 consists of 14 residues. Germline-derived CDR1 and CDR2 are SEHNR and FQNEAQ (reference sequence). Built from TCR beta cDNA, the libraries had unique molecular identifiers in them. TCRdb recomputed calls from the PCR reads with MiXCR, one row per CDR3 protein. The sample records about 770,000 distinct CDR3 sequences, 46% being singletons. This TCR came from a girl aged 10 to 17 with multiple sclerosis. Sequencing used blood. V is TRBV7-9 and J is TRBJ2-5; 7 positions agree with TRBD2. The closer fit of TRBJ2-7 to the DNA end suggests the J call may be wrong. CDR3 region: CASSSGGIGYEQYF. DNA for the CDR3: TGTGCCAGCAGCTCGGGAGGCATAGGGTACGAGCAGTACTTC.